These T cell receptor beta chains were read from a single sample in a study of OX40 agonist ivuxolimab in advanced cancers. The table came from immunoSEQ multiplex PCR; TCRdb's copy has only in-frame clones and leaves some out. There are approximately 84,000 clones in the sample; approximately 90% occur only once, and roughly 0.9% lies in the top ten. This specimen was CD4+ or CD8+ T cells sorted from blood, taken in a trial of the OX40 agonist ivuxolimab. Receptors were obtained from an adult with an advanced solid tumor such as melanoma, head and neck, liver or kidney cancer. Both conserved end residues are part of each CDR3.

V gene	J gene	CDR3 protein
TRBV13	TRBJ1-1	CASSSGQGLTEAFF
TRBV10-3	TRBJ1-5	CAISEAGDQPQHF
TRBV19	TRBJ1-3	CASISGNTIYF
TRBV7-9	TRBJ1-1	CASSYTDSPEAFF
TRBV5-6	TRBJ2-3	CASSLVLAGETDTQYF
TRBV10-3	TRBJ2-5	CAISESNPIQGQETQYF
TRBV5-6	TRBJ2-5	CASRGEWAGSGETQYF
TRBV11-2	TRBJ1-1	CASSLDRSMAAFF
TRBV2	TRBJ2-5	CASRSRQGARSSETQYF
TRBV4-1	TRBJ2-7	CASRRGQGNAYEQYF
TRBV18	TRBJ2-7	CASSPLPTSNEQYF
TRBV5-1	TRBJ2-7	CASSLATGNYEQYF
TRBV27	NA	CASSPSPTSYWDIREQYF
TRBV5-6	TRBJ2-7	CASSLRKSYEQYF
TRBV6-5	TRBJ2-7	CASSGRDYPYEQYF
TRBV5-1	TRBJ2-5	CASSLSRGQETQYF
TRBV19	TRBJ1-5	CASSPRDRRNQPQHF
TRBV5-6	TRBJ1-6	CASSLGGVYNSPLHF
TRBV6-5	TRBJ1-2	CASSPLGYGYTF
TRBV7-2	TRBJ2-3	CASSSAVLRGSTDTQYF
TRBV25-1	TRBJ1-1	CASSVTGVTEAFF
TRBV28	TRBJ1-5	CASSSLGQNARGNQPQHF
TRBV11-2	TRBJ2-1	CASSKLAFNEQFF
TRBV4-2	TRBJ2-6	CASSQDTAGANVLTF
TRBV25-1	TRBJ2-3	CASTGRGLQYF
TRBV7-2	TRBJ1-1	CASSYRTGATEAFF
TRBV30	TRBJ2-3	CAWRTSGSTDTQYF
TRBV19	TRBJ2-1	CASSNGYSYNEQFF
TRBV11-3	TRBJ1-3	CARVKWTAGNTIYF
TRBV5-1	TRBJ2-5	CASKRRGGARETQYF
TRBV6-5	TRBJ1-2	CATTSRQGGSYGYTF
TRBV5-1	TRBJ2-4	CASSRDSGSLIQYF
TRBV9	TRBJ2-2	CASSVAPNTGELFF